In its sample, the clone carrying this TCR beta chain was seen a few times. Its target is not known. The CDR3 is 16 residues long. The germline V gene has CDR1 KGHSH and CDR2 LQKENI. J was trimmed by 4 bases and V by 3 bases; bases with no gene match: 2. The PCR used 60 Vbeta and 13 Jbeta primers. Sequencing was performed with immunoSEQ multiplex PCR; in TCRdb, only in-frame clones are kept and a portion is missing. The sample consists of roughly 80,000 clones, 60% to 80% of them appearing once. This record comes from a study of cytomegalovirus exposure and HLA in healthy donors. Study conclusions and caveats: There were reportedly fewer N-insertions in an Asian-associated ancestry cluster than the approximately 640-donor mean, in a later analysis. Evidence from a later analysis indicated that most CMV-associated TCR beta chains looked HLA-restricted. With DRB1 most and HLA-C fewest, TCR association rates differed between HLA loci in a later analysis.

The chain uses TRBV18 and TRBJ2-5; 16 bases match TRBD2. The TCR sequence derives from a woman aged 40 to 55 in good health and CMV-seronegative. The sequenced sample consisted of PBMCs. CDR3 sequence: CASSPGTSGRAETQYF. The CDR3 DNA reads TGTGCCAGCTCACCCGGGACTAGCGGGAGGGCAGAGACCCAGTACTTC.